One and the same sample provided the 28 T cell receptor beta chains below, sequenced in a study of synovial regulatory T cells in juvenile arthritis. TCRdb's table, derived via immunoSEQ multiplex PCR, lists solely in-frame clones and lacks some. Seen in this sample are under 3,000 clones; the ten most common clones hold 13% to 15%. Each patient with active arthritis gave synovial fluid along with matched peripheral blood. Specimen: Treg cells from the synovium. Receptor source: a donor aged 2-30 years with juvenile idiopathic arthritis.

This clone is labeled medium-sized based on frequency. The rearrangement uses TRBV10-1 and TRBJ1-1; TCRdb proposes TRBD1, but this gene call is untestable without DNA. The germline gives CDR1 WNHNN, CDR2 SYGVQD (reference sequence). The CDR3 has 13 residues. The DNA is not on file. CDR3 residues: CATKKNMNTEAFF.

This clone shows up as medium-sized by frequency. The genes are TRBV6-9 and TRBJ2-3; TCRdb names TRBD2, which stays unverified in the absence of DNA. The germline V gene has CDR1 MNHGY and CDR2 SVAAGI. The CDR3 has 13 amino acids. The nucleotide record is missing. CDR3 sequence: CASSTTSTDTQYF.

Judged by frequency, this clone is medium-sized (0.01 to 0.1%). V is TRBV5-6 and J is TRBJ2-1; TCRdb returns TRBD2, unconfirmable since there is no DNA. CDR3 size: 14 residues. A DNA sequence was not provided. Germline V gene sequence: CDR1 SGHDT, CDR2 YYEEEE. CDR3: CASLGLAGYNEQFF.

This clone is identified as medium-sized from frequency. The chain couples TRBV4-1 to TRBJ1-2. This CDR3 contains 14 residues. No coding sequence is recorded. Germline V gene sequence: CDR1 MGHRA, CDR2 YSYEKL. The CDR3 loop reads CASSQVLKGYGYTF.

Considering frequency, this clone is medium-sized. V gene TRBV4-2 combines with J gene TRBJ2-7; as DNA is missing, the TRBD2 call by TCRdb cannot be tested. Per germline, CDR1 LGHNA and CDR2 YNFKEQ. This CDR3 spans 16 amino acids. No DNA sequence was recorded. The chain's CDR3 is CASSQDQTSGTYEQYF.

This clone is labeled medium-sized (0.01 to 0.1%) based on frequency. The chain links TRBV29-1 to TRBJ2-7. Germline assignment: CDR1 SQVTM and CDR2 ANQGSEA. This CDR3 spans 13 amino acids. No DNA was logged. CDR3 in amino acids: CSAGRPSPYEQYF.

This clone registers large by frequency. The CDR3 region is CASKQGSNQPQHF. V gene TRBV7-2 combines with J gene TRBJ1-5; TCRdb returns TRBD1, unconfirmable since there is no DNA. This CDR3 is built from 13 residues. No DNA appears here. Germline CDR1 and CDR2: SGHTA and FQGNSA.

This clone is called medium-sized (0.01 to 0.1%) based on its frequency. V and J are TRBV18 and TRBJ2-3. This CDR3 has 12 amino acids. The entry carries no DNA sequence. Per the germline V gene, CDR1 is KGHSH and CDR2 is LQKENI. CDR3 loop: CASSPGPDTQYF.

This clone is deemed medium-sized by its frequency. The genes are TRBV4-2 and TRBJ2-2; TCRdb gives TRBD2 as the D gene, but with no DNA this cannot be confirmed. This CDR3 contains 18 residues. The protein alone is recorded here. Germline CDR1 and CDR2: LGHNA and YNFKEQ. The CDR3 spells CASSQRWGLAGTTGELFF.

By frequency, this clone registers medium-sized. CDR3 region: CASSLDPSGNYGYTF. V and J are TRBV5-6 and TRBJ1-2. Germline values: CDR1 SGHDT, CDR2 YYEEEE. The CDR3 contains 15 residues. No DNA has been recorded.

This clone registers medium-sized (0.01 to 0.1%) by frequency. CDR3 residues: CATSLMNTEAFF. The chain is built from TRBV2 and TRBJ1-1. Germline assignment: CDR1 SNHLY and CDR2 FYNNEI. The CDR3 consists of 12 residues. No DNA was logged.

This clone ranks as large in terms of frequency. The gene calls are TRBV4-2 and TRBJ1-1. Germline V gene lookup returns CDR1 LGHNA and CDR2 YNFKEQ. This CDR3 spans 12 amino acids. The nucleotide record is missing. The CDR3 is CASSQDPGGAFF.

In terms of frequency, this clone is medium-sized. This chain links TRBV5-1 with TRBJ1-1; TCRdb's D call of TRBD1 is untestable without DNA. The germline V gene encodes CDR1 SGHRS and CDR2 YFSETQ. The CDR3 extends over 14 amino acids. This entry has no DNA. This CDR3 is CASSFKQGGTEAFF.

This clone registers medium-sized (0.01 to 0.1%) by frequency. The CDR3 sequence: CASSLTNDNTQYF. The rearrangement links TRBV7-9 to TRBJ2-3. The germline CDR1 and CDR2 sequences are SEHNR and FQNEAQ (reference sequence). The CDR3 loop spans 13 amino acids. Nucleotide data are not available.

This clone is deemed medium-sized by its frequency. V gene TRBV19 combines with J gene TRBJ1-5; TCRdb gives TRBD1 as the D gene, but with no DNA this cannot be confirmed. Germline CDR1 is LNHDA and CDR2 is SQIVND (reference sequence). CDR3 length equals 14 residues. The entry carries no DNA sequence. The CDR3 spells CASRESGFNQPQHF.

This clone is classed as medium-sized (0.01 to 0.1%) by frequency. J is TRBJ1-2 and V is TRBV30; TCRdb calls TRBD1, which cannot be checked without DNA. This CDR3 contains 14 residues. DNA is not on record. Germline assignment: CDR1 GTSNPN and CDR2 SVGIG (reference sequence). This chain's CDR3 is CAWQFDRAPYGYTF.

Considering frequency, this clone is medium-sized. This rearrangement joins TRBV19 to TRBJ2-1. The length of the CDR3 is 14 residues. The nucleotide record is missing. Germline V gene lookup returns CDR1 LNHDA and CDR2 SQIVND (reference sequence). The CDR3 loop reads CASSPGGAYNEQFF.

Measured by frequency, this clone is medium-sized. V gene TRBV4-2 combines with J gene TRBJ2-3; the D call of TRBD2 rests on TCRdb alone, since no DNA is present to check it. The CDR3 consists of 19 residues. The DNA sequence is not available. Germline V CDR1 and CDR2: LGHNA, YNFKEQ. The chain's CDR3 is CASSQLIRVLAGGSDTQYF.

This clone shows up as medium-sized (0.01 to 0.1%) by frequency. This chain links TRBV6-6 with TRBJ2-5; TCRdb returns TRBD2, unconfirmable since there is no DNA. The CDR3 consists of 15 residues. No DNA accompanies this entry. Germline assignment: CDR1 MNHNY and CDR2 SVGAGI (reference sequence). The CDR3 sequence: CASSYPTSLPGTQYF.

This clone shows up as medium-sized by frequency. V gene TRBV7-2 combines with J gene TRBJ1-4. In germline, CDR1 is SGHTA, CDR2 FQGNSA. The CDR3 covers 14 residues. DNA is not recorded here. CDR3 amino acids: CASSLTGLNEKLFF.

This clone is labeled medium-sized based on frequency. The chain carries TRBV2 and TRBJ1-1; the D call of TRBD1 rests on TCRdb alone, since no DNA is present to check it. Germline CDR1 reads SNHLY; CDR2 reads FYNNEI. This CDR3 is 15 amino acids long. Nucleotide data are not available. This chain's CDR3 is CASSEWQGENTEAFF.

This clone is labeled medium-sized based on frequency. This rearrangement joins TRBV27 to TRBJ1-1. CDR3 length: 16 amino acids. Only the protein is on record. Germline V gene lookup returns CDR1 MNHEY and CDR2 SMNVEV (reference sequence). The CDR3 is CASSLTRGSIDTEAFF.

Considering frequency, this clone is medium-sized. This chain uses TRBV7-8 with TRBJ2-7; the D call of TRBD2 rests on TCRdb alone, since no DNA is present to check it. Germline-derived CDR1 and CDR2 are SGHVS and FQNEAQ. This CDR3 has 16 amino acids. Only the protein is available. CDR3 amino acids: CASSSFREYQDIEQYF.

This clone counts as medium-sized by frequency. The chain combines TRBV5-4 with TRBJ1-1. The CDR3 extends over 14 amino acids. Nucleotide data are not available. Germline lookup yields CDR1 SGHNT and CDR2 YYREEE (reference sequence). The CDR3 spells CASSLNLWGTEAFF.

Judged by frequency, this clone is medium-sized (0.01 to 0.1%). The rearrangement joins TRBV30 to TRBJ1-5; lacking DNA, the TRBD1 call made by TCRdb goes unchecked. Germline loops: CDR1 GTSNPN, CDR2 SVGIG (reference sequence). The CDR3 has 14 amino acids. Only the protein is available. CDR3 sequence reads: CAVRRTGGNQPQHF.

This clone counts as medium-sized by frequency. This chain connects TRBV4-1 to TRBJ2-2; with no DNA, the TCRdb D assignment of TRBD1 cannot be verified. The CDR3 is made up of 16 amino acids. There is no recorded DNA. Germline CDR1 and CDR2: MGHRA and YSYEKL. This CDR3 reads CASSRRGQGIGGELFF.

This clone is classed as medium-sized (0.01 to 0.1%) by frequency. The chain couples TRBV11-2 to TRBJ1-2; with no DNA, the TCRdb D assignment of TRBD1 cannot be verified. CDR3 size: 13 residues. The DNA sequence is not available. Per the germline V gene, CDR1 is SGHAT and CDR2 is FQNNGV. CDR3 region: CASSSQDSYGYTF.

By frequency, this clone registers medium-sized. V and J are TRBV10-3 and TRBJ2-7; lacking DNA, the TRBD2 call made by TCRdb goes unchecked. The germline V gene encodes CDR1 ENHRY and CDR2 SYGVKD. The CDR3 runs 15 residues. No coding sequence is recorded. The CDR3 region is CAISILASGGYEQYF.